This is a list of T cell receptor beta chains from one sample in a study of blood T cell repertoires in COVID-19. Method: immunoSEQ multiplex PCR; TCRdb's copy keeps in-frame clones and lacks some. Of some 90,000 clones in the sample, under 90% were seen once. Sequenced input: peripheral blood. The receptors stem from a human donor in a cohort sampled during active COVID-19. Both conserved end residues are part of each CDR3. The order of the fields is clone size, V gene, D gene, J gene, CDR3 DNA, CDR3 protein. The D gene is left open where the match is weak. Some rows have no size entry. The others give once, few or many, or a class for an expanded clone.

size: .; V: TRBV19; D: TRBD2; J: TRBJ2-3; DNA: TGTGCCAGTACCACTGGGAGGGCCGGGGCAGATACGCAGTATTTT; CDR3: CASTTGRAGADTQYF
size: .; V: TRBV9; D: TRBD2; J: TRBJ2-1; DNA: TGTGCCAGCAGCCCTAGCGGGAGGGCAGGGAAGGGTGAGCAGTTCTTC; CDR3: CASSPSGRAGKGEQFF
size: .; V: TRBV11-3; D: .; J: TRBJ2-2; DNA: TGTGCCAGCAGCAAGGACAGACTCAACACCGGGGAGCTGTTTTTT; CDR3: CASSKDRLNTGELFF
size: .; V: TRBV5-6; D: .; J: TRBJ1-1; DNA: TGTGCCAGCAGCTTGGGCAGGGGCGTCACTGAAGCTTTCTTT; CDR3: CASSLGRGVTEAFF
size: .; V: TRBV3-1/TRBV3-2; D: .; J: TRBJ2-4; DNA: TGTGCCAGCAGCCAAGGCGGGCGAAGCTTTACCAAAAACATTCAGTACTTC; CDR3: CASSQGGRSFTKNIQYF
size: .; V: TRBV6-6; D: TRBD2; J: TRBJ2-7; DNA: TGTGCCAGCAGTCGAGCCGGGACTAGCGGGACCTACGAGCAGTACTTC; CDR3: CASSRAGTSGTYEQYF
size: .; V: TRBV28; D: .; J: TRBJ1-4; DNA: TGTGCCAGCAGTCAAGCCGGCAGGGAGGGGGAAAAACTGTTTTTT; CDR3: CASSQAGREGEKLFF
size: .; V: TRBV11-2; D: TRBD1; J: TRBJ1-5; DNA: TGTGCCAGCAGCTTAGCACGGGACAGCCCCAAGGTTAGTCAGCCCCAGCATTTT; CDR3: CASSLARDSPKVSQPQHF
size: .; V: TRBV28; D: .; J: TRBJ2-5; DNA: TGTGCCAGCAGATCAGGGGGGTACCAAGAGACCCAGTACTTC; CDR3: CASRSGGYQETQYF
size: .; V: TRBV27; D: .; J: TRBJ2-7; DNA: TGTGCCATCCTAGTTGGGGAGCAGTACTTC; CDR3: CAILVGEQYF
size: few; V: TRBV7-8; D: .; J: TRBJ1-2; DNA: TGTGCCAGCAGCTCCCGACCGGGGAACTATGGCTACACCTTC; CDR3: CASSSRPGNYGYTF
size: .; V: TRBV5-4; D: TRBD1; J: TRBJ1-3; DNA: TGTGCCAGCAGCCCGGACAGGGGGCGTAACACCATATATTTT; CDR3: CASSPDRGRNTIYF
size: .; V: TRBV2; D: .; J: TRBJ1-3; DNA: TGTGCCAGCAGTGAAGCAGAACAGCCGAGAAACACCATATATTTT; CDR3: CASSEAEQPRNTIYF
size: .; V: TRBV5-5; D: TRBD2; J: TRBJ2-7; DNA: TGTGCCAGCAGCTTGTTAGCGGGCGAGCAGTACTTC; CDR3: CASSLLAGEQYF
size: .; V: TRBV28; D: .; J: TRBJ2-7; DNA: TGTGCCAGCAGTTTGTTCGGCGGAACCTACGAGCAGTACTTC; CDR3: CASSLFGGTYEQYF
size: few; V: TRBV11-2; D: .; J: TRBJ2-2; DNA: TGTGCCAGCAGCCGACAGACGGCGCTCACCGGGGAGCTGTTTTTT; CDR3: CASSRQTALTGELFF
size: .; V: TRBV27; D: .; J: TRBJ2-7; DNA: TGTGCCAGCAGTCCAGCTTCCGGGACACGAGTTTACGAGCAGTACTTC; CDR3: CASSPASGTRVYEQYF
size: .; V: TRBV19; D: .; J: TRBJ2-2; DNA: TGTGCCAGTATTGCGACTGCCTCAAACACCGGGGAGCTGTTTTTT; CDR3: CASIATASNTGELFF
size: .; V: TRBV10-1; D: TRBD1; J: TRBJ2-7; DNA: TGCGCCAGCAGTGCTCCCCTTACGCCCGGGACAGACTCCTACGAGCAGTACTTC; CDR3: CASSAPLTPGTDSYEQYF
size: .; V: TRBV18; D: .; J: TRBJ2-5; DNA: TGTGCCAGCTCACCGAGGGTAGAGACCCAGTACTTC; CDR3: CASSPRVETQYF
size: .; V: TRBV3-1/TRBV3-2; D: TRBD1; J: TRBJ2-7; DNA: TGTGCCAGCAGCCAAGCGAGGACAGGGGAAAGTCGCGAGCAGTACTTC; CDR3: CASSQARTGESREQYF
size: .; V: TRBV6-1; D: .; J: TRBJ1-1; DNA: TGTGCCAGCAGTGAAGGCAGGGCTGGGGCTTTCTTT; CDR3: CASSEGRAGAFF
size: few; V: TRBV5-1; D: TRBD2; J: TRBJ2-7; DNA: TGCGCCAGCAGCTTGCCCCCCTCGTCCGGGAGGGTCCACGAGCAGTACTTC; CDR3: CASSLPPSSGRVHEQYF
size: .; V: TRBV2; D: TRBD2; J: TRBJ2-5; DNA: TGTGCCAGCAGTGGACCCGGGACTAGCGGGAAGTCCCAAGAGACCCAGTACTTC; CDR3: CASSGPGTSGKSQETQYF
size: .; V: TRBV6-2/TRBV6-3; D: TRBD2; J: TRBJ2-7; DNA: TGTGCCAGCAGGCCTAGCGGCTACGAGCAGTACTTC; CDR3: CASRPSGYEQYF
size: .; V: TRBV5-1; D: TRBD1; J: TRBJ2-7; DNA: TGCGCCAGCAGCTCCTCCGACAGGGGTGCCGAGCAGTACTTC; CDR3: CASSSSDRGAEQYF
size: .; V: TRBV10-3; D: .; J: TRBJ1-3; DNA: TGTGCCATCCGGGACACTGGAAACACCATATATTTT; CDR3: CAIRDTGNTIYF
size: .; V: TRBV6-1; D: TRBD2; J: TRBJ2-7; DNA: TGTGCCAGCAGTGAAGGATCTAGCGGACTCTCCTACGAGCAGTACTTC; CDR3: CASSEGSSGLSYEQYF
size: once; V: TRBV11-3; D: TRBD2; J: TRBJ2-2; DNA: TGTGCCAGCAGCTTCCTAGCGGGAGCGAACACCGGGGAGCTGTTTTTT; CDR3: CASSFLAGANTGELFF
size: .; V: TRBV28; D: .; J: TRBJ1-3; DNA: TGTGCCAGCAGTTTATATGGCAGGGCGGCTGGAAACACCATATATTTT; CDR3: CASSLYGRAAGNTIYF
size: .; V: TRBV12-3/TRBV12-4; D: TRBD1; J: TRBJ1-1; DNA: TGTGCCAGCAGGACAGGGGGCTTTGGAGCTTTCTTT; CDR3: CASRTGGFGAFF
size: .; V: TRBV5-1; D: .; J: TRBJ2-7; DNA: TGCGCCAGCAGCTTAGGGGGAACGGAGTTCGAGCAGTACTTC; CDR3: CASSLGGTEFEQYF
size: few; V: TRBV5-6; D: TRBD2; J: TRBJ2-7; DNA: TGTGCCAGCAACTCAGAACTAGCGGGAGACTACGAGCAGTACTTC; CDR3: CASNSELAGDYEQYF
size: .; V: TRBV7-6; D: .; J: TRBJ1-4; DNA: TGTGCCAGCAGCTTGGGCCTTGCAACTAATGAAAAACTGTTTTTT; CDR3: CASSLGLATNEKLFF
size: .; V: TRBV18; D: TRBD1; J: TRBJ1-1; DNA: TGTGCCAGCTCACCACCGCTTCTCACAGGGGGCACTGAAGCTTTCTTT; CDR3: CASSPPLLTGGTEAFF
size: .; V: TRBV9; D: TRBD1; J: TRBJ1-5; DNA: TGTGCCAGGCCCGGCCACACCTCCTCTACCTTTGGACAGGGGTCCTTGGAGCCCCAGCATTTT; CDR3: CARPGHTSSTFGQGSLEPQHF
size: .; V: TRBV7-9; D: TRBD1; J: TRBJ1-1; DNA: TGTGCCAGCAGCCCAACAGGGGGTCCAAACACTGAAGCTTTCTTT; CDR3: CASSPTGGPNTEAFF
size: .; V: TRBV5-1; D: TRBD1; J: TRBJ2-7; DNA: TGCGCCAGCAGCTCAGACAGGGGTGGCTACGAGCAGTACTTC; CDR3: CASSSDRGGYEQYF
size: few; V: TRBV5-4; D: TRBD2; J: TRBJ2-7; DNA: TGTGCCAGCAGCTTCGGACTAGCGGGGACCTACGAGCAGTACTTC; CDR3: CASSFGLAGTYEQYF
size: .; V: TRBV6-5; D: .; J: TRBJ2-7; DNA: TGTGCCAGCAGCATGATCCGGGACACCGAGTACGAGCAGTACTTC; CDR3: CASSMIRDTEYEQYF
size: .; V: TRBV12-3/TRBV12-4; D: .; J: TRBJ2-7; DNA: TGTGCCAGCAGTGACCGGGAGCTCTACGAGCAGTACTTC; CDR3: CASSDRELYEQYF
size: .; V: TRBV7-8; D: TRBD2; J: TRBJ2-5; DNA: TGTGCCAGCAGCACGAGCGGGAGTGGGTCGGAGACCCAGTACTTC; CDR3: CASSTSGSGSETQYF
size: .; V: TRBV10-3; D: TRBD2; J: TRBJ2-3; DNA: TGTGCCATCAGTGGGGGGACTAAACCAGATACGCAGTATTTT; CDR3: CAISGGTKPDTQYF
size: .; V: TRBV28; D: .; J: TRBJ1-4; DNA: TGTGCCAGCAGTTTACAGGGCGGGGGAACGGAAAAACTGTTTTTT; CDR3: CASSLQGGGTEKLFF
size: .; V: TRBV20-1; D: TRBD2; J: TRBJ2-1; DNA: TGCAGTGCTAGTCAGCGGGAGGGCCCGGGGTATGAGCAGTTCTTC; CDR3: CSASQREGPGYEQFF
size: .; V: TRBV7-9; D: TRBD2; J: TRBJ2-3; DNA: TGTGCCAGCAGCTTGGGTGTCCTCCTAGCGGGAGGGACAGATACGCAGTATTTT; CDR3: CASSLGVLLAGGTDTQYF
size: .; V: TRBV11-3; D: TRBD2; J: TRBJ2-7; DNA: TGTGCCAGCAGTCCGCGGGCTAGCGGGGTGGGACACGAGCAGTACTTC; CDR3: CASSPRASGVGHEQYF
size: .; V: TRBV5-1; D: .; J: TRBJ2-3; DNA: TGCGCCAGCAGCTTGCTCGGTAGCGGAAACACAGATACGCAGTATTTT; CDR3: CASSLLGSGNTDTQYF
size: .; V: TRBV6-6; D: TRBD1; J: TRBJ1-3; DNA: TGTGCCAGCAGTCGAATGACAGGGGGCACCTCTGGAAACACCATATATTTT; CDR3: CASSRMTGGTSGNTIYF
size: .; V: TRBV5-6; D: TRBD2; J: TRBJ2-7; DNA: TGTGCCAGCAACCCCGGGACTAGCGGGACCTACGAGCAGTACTTC; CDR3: CASNPGTSGTYEQYF
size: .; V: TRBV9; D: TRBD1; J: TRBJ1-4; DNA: TGTGCCAGCAGTTTCTCAGGGGGCACTAATGAAAAACTGTTTTTT; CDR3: CASSFSGGTNEKLFF
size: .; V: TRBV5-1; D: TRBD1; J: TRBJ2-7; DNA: TGCGCCAGCAGCTTGGGACAGGGGAAGGGCGAGCAGTACTTC; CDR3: CASSLGQGKGEQYF
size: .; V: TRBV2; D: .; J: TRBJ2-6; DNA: TGTGCCAGCAGAGCCCAGAGGACTGGGGCCAACGTCCTGACTTTC; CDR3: CASRAQRTGANVLTF
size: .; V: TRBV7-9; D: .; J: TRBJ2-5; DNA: TGTGCCAGCAGCTCCTCCTTCCAAGAGACCCAGTACTTC; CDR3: CASSSSFQETQYF
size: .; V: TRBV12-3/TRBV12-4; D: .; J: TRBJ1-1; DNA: TGTGCCAGCAGTTTAGGGAGGAACACTGAAGCTTTCTTT; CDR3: CASSLGRNTEAFF
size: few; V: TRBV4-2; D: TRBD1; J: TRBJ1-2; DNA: TGTGCCAGCAGCCAAAGAGACAGGGGGCGCAGTAACTATGGCTACACCTTC; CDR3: CASSQRDRGRSNYGYTF
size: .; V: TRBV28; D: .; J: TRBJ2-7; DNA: TGTGCCAGCATCGGCGGGGCCTACGAGCAGTACTTC; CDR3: CASIGGAYEQYF
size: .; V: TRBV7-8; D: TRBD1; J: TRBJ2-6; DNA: TGTGCCAGCAGCCCCAACGGACAGGGCGTTTATGGGGCCAACGTCCTGACTTTC; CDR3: CASSPNGQGVYGANVLTF
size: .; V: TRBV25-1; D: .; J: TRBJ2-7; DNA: TGTGCCAGCAGTGCCACAGGGATCCGCGAGCAGTACTTC; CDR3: CASSATGIREQYF